These 31 T cell receptor beta chains were all obtained from the same sample, sequenced in a study of CD8 T cells in ankylosing spondylitis. MiXCR, run by TCRdb on the 5' RACE reads, gives a single entry per CDR3 protein. The sample shows around 140,000 distinct CDR3 sequences, about an eighth of them seen only once. Sequenced: blood, either unsorted or a sorted T cell fraction (not recorded which). These receptors came from a female donor with ankylosing spondylitis or in good health (not recorded which).

Many counts were recorded for this clonotype. This chain joins TRBV7-9 and TRBJ1-6, with D uncertain. Trimming left V 0 bases short and J 7 bases short, with 7 bases between. Germline CDR1 is SEHNR and CDR2 is FQNEAQ (reference sequence). The length of the CDR3 is 14 residues. CDR3: CASSLAPGNSPLHF. CDR3 DNA: TGTGCCAGCAGCTTAGCCCCGGGGAATTCACCCCTCCACTTT.

On this clonotype itself: It may be a read error: a sequence one base away is much more abundant. This rearrangement joins TRBV7-9 to TRBJ2-2; D may correspond to TRBD1 or TRBD2 (6 bases each). Germline lookup yields CDR1 SEHNR and CDR2 FQNEAQ (reference sequence). The CDR3 has 14 amino acids. The CDR3 DNA sequence: TGTGCCAGCAAGGACGGGGGCCACACCGGGGAGCTGGTTTTT. This gives the protein CASKDGGHTGELVF.

This clonotype was detected many times. This chain joins TRBV7-2 and TRBJ2-2, with TRBD2 as a possible D gene (6 bases). The CDR3 loop spans 15 amino acids. V was clipped by 3 bases and J by 5 bases, with 13 bases between them. In germline, CDR1 is SGHTA, CDR2 FQGNSA. In DNA form, the CDR3 reads TGTGCCAGCAGCTTTAATTCGGGGGTAACCGGGGAGCTGTTTTTT. This encodes CASSFNSGVTGELFF.

This clonotype has ten or more counts. This chain uses TRBV12-3 or TRBV12-4 with TRBJ1-2, with a weak D call TRBD1 (6 bases). V lost 3 bases, J lost 8 bases, and 16 bases lay in between. There are 14 residues in the CDR3. CDR3 nucleotides: TGTGCCAGCAGTTTCATGGGGGCGCAGATGGGCTACACCTTC. Its protein product is CASSFMGAQMGYTF.

This clonotype was detected ten times or more. This rearrangement joins TRBV18 to TRBJ2-1; unclear D gene. The CDR3 spans 13 residues. CDR1 and CDR2 from the germline V gene are KGHSH and LQKENI. Between the trimmed V and J ends, which lost 4 bases and 0 bases, there was a span of 4 bases. CDR3 loop: CASSQSSYNEQFF. As DNA, the CDR3 is TGTGCCAGCTCACAAAGCTCCTACAATGAGCAGTTCTTC.

In its sample, this clonotype was seen many times. The chain joins TRBV5-5 to TRBJ2-1; D remains unclear. Trimming removed 0 bases from V and 5 bases from J, with 6 bases in between. Germline loops: CDR1 SGHKS, CDR2 YYEKEE (reference sequence). The CDR3 loop spans 13 amino acids. This chain's CDR3 is CASSLGRNNEQFF. The CDR3 bases are TGTGCCAGCAGCTTGGGCCGCAACAATGAGCAGTTCTTC.

This clonotype has ten or more counts. This chain's CDR3 is CASSLGTPTGELFF. CDR3 bases: TGCGCCAGCAGCTTGGGGACTCCCACCGGGGAGCTGTTTTTT. This chain connects TRBV5-1 to TRBJ2-2, with D possibly matching TRBD2 (5 bases). CDR1 is SGHRS and CDR2 is YFSETQ in the germline V gene. V lost 0 bases and J lost 4, with 7 bases in between. The CDR3 runs to 14 residues.

This clonotype was found a few times. This chain connects TRBV30 to TRBJ2-1; D unclear. The V and J ends lost 2 bases and 8 bases respectively, with 4 bases between them. The CDR3 is made up of 10 amino acids. Germline CDR1 reads GTSNPN; CDR2 reads SVGIG (reference sequence). The CDR3 here is CAWSSHEQFF. As DNA, the CDR3 is TGTGCCTGGAGTTCTCATGAGCAGTTCTTC.

This clonotype appeared many times. The V call is TRBV29-1, the J call TRBJ2-5; D unresolved. Germline loops: CDR1 SQVTM, CDR2 ANQGSEA. V was trimmed by 7 bases and J by 1 base, leaving 4 bases between them. This CDR3 has 10 residues. CDR3 DNA sequence: TGCAGCGGTCTCCAAGAGACCCAGTACTTC. Translation gives CSGLQETQYF.

This clonotype came up many times. J is TRBJ1-2 and V is TRBV29-1; the D is unclear. CDR3 length: 15 residues. Trimming pared 7 bases from V and 0 bases from J, leaving 18 bases between. Germline V gene data show CDR1 as SQVTM and CDR2 as ANQGSEA. The CDR3 loop is CSGQGSVDTNYGYTF. The CDR3 DNA reads TGCAGCGGCCAAGGGTCAGTTGATACTAACTATGGCTACACCTTC.

This clonotype was seen many times. The J gene is TRBJ2-7, the V gene TRBV20-1; D tentatively reads TRBD1 or TRBD2 (5 bases each). The CDR3 length is 12 residues. CDR1 and CDR2 from the germline V gene are DFQATT and SNEGSKA (reference sequence). V was pared by 3 bases and J by 4 bases, with 10 bases between. The chain's CDR3 is CSARGRVYEQYF. The CDR3 DNA sequence: TGCAGTGCTAGGGGACGGGTATACGAGCAGTACTTC.

This clonotype appeared many times. The chain is built from TRBV5-1 and TRBJ2-1, with D uncertain. V was shortened by 0 bases and J by 4 bases, with 14 bases between the two germline ends. CDR1 and CDR2 (germline): SGHRS, YFSETQ. This CDR3 is built from 16 residues. The CDR3: CASSLGLSGLYNEQFF. CDR3 coding DNA: TGCGCCAGCAGCTTGGGACTCTCCGGGCTATACAATGAGCAGTTCTTC.

There are many counts of this clonotype. This sequence joins TRBV20-1 and TRBJ2-6, with D tentatively TRBD1 (5 bases). The CDR3 has 15 residues. Per the germline V gene, CDR1 is DFQATT and CDR2 is SNEGSKA (reference sequence). Trimming left V 4 bases short and J 0 bases short, with 10 bases between. The CDR3 sequence: CSATGPFSGANVLTF. CDR3 DNA: TGCAGTGCTACAGGGCCTTTCTCTGGGGCCAACGTCCTGACTTTC.

About this clonotype itself: This may stem from a read error, because a much larger clone lies one nucleotide away. The chain joins TRBV27 to TRBJ1-2, with 7 bases aligning to TRBD1. The CDR3 has 13 amino acids. The V gene's germline CDR1 is MNHEY and CDR2 SMNVEV (reference sequence). The CDR3 nucleotides are TGTGTCAGCGCCTACAGGGGTGACTATGGCTACACCTTC. Amino acids: CVSAYRGDYGYTF.

This clonotype was recorded many times. The rearrangement joins TRBV5-1 to TRBJ2-5; 10 bases are shared with TRBD2. There are 16 residues in the CDR3. The germline V gene encodes CDR1 SGHRS and CDR2 YFSETQ. Unmatched junction bases numbered 7, after V lost 3 bases and J lost 2 bases. The CDR3 sequence: CASSSLTSGVQETQYF. In DNA, the CDR3 is TGCGCCAGCAGCTCGCTAACTAGCGGGGTACAAGAGACCCAGTACTTC.

The chain combines TRBV7-7 with TRBJ2-3; D gene unclear. CDR1 is SSHAT and CDR2 is FNYEAQ in the germline V gene (reference sequence). The V and J ends lost 0 bases and 1 base respectively, with 5 bases between them. This CDR3 region has 14 residues. This chain's CDR3 is CASSLAPGTDTQYF. CDR3 coding DNA: TGTGCCAGCAGCTTAGCGCCCGGCACAGATACGCAGTATTTT.

At least ten counts were recorded for this clonotype. The rearrangement joins TRBV4-2 to TRBJ2-2, with 13 bases aligning to TRBD2. V lost 5 bases, J lost 1 base, and 7 bases stayed unmatched. The CDR3 is made up of 18 amino acids. CDR1 is LGHNA and CDR2 is YNFKEQ in the germline V gene. The chain's CDR3 is CASSAHTSGGVNTGELFF. As DNA, the CDR3 is TGTGCCAGCAGCGCCCATACTAGCGGGGGGGTGAACACCGGGGAGCTGTTTTTT.

The chain employs TRBV5-1 and TRBJ2-6; D might be TRBD1 or TRBD2, each matching 6 bases. V lost 4 bases to trimming and J lost 3 bases, with 20 bases between them. Per germline, CDR1 SGHRS and CDR2 YFSETQ. This CDR3 is built from 18 residues. CDR3 nucleotides: TGCGCCAGCAGCATGGCCCCCGGGGGCGCAGGTGGGGCCAACGTCCTGACTTTC. It yields the protein CASSMAPGGAGGANVLTF.

Regarding this clonotype: A single base separates this from a much larger clone, so it may be a read error. V gene TRBV12-3 or TRBV12-4 combines with J gene TRBJ1-1; D not certain. This CDR3 contains 18 residues. CDR3 nucleotide sequence: TGTACCCGCAACTCCCTAGGCGGACTCCGGACGAGAGACACTGAAGCTTTCTTT. Translating it yields CTRNSLGGLRTRDTEAFF.

This clonotype was observed many times. V gene TRBV6-1 combines with J gene TRBJ2-1, with D perhaps matching TRBD1 (6 bases). Germline assignment: CDR1 MNHNS and CDR2 SASEGT. With 6 bases removed from V and 0 bases from J, the gap between germline ends came to 15 bases. The CDR3 has 16 amino acids. In DNA, the CDR3 is TGTGCCAGCAGACCGAGACAGGCCAGCTCCTACAATGAGCAGTTCTTC. Protein: CASRPRQASSYNEQFF.

The sample holds many counts of this clonotype. The V and J genes are TRBV12-3 or TRBV12-4 and TRBJ2-1, with a tentative D call TRBD1 (6 bases). V shed 7 bases and J shed 1 base, with 14 bases lying between them. The CDR3 has 15 residues. The CDR3 bases are TGTGCCAGCACCGCGAGGGGGTATTCCTACAATGAGCAGTTCTTC. This gives the protein CASTARGYSYNEQFF.

This clonotype was seen repeatedly, ten times or more. The chain is built from TRBV27 and TRBJ1-5; D call uncertain. The CDR3 has 13 amino acids. Germline assignment: CDR1 MNHEY and CDR2 SMNVEV (reference sequence). Between the trimmed V and J ends, which lost 2 bases and 5 bases, there was a span of 7 bases. CDR3: CASSLNQYQPQHF. The CDR3 nucleotides read TGTGCCAGCAGTTTAAACCAGTATCAGCCCCAGCATTTT.

This clonotype was detected many times. The CDR3 spells CATSSKDRTAGYTF. CDR3 DNA sequence: TGTGCCACCAGTAGTAAGGACAGGACGGCAGGCTACACCTTC. The V gene is TRBV15, the J gene TRBJ1-2, with 7 nucleotides matching TRBD1. Losses at the gene ends were 6 bases for V and 8 bases for J; bases not matched to a gene: 12. CDR1 is LNHNV and CDR2 is YYDKDF in the germline V gene (reference sequence). The CDR3 spans 14 residues.

This clonotype was detected ten times or more. The chain carries TRBV5-1 and TRBJ1-1; no reliable D call. Germline CDR1 is SGHRS and CDR2 is YFSETQ. The CDR3 consists of 14 residues. Trimming stripped 0 bases from V and 1 base from J, with 7 bases between. The CDR3 loop reads CASSLGPSNTEAFF. CDR3 DNA sequence: TGCGCCAGCAGCTTGGGGCCATCGAACACTGAAGCTTTCTTT.

This clonotype occurred a few times. The J gene is TRBJ2-1, the V gene TRBV18, with D possibly matching TRBD2 (6 bases). CDR1 is KGHSH, CDR2 LQKENI, per germline. The V end was cut by 5 bases, the J end by 10 bases, with 18 bases between. The CDR3 extends over 14 amino acids. DNA for the CDR3: TGTGCCAGCTCAACCAATAGGGACTTCCAAGAGCAGTTCTTC. Translation: CASSTNRDFQEQFF.

This clonotype was recorded many times. The chain combines TRBV12-3 or TRBV12-4 with TRBJ2-7; D gene uncertain. The CDR3 contains 14 residues. Deletions cut 2 bases from V and 0 bases from J, with 8 bases between. In nucleotides, the CDR3 is TGTGCCAGCAGTTTAACAGCTAGCTCCTACGAGCAGTACTTC. Amino acid sequence: CASSLTASSYEQYF.

This clonotype was recorded a few times. This sequence joins TRBV20-1 and TRBJ1-1; TRBD1 aligns across 7 bases. V trimming: 2 bases; J trimming: 3 bases; junction bases outside the gene matches: 3. Germline loops: CDR1 DFQATT, CDR2 SNEGSKA (reference sequence). This CDR3 has 13 amino acids. In DNA form, the CDR3 reads TGCAGTGCTAGAACAGGGGTATACACTGAAGCTTTCTTT. Translating it yields CSARTGVYTEAFF.

This clonotype came up many times. This chain uses TRBV20-1 with TRBJ2-3; no reliable D call. Germline values: CDR1 DFQATT, CDR2 SNEGSKA (reference sequence). The CDR3 runs 12 residues. Trimming removed 7 bases from V and 0 bases from J, with 8 bases in between. The DNA of the CDR3 is TGCAGTGTTGGGATGAGCACAGATACGCAGTATTTT. The encoded protein is CSVGMSTDTQYF.

This clonotype was observed many times. This chain links TRBV11-2 with TRBJ1-5, with D perhaps matching TRBD1 (5 bases). Germline-derived CDR1 and CDR2 are SGHAT and FQNNGV. The CDR3 extends over 14 amino acids. V gave up 1 base and J gave up 5 bases, with 9 bases separating them. CDR3: CASSLAGLHQPQHF. In nucleotides, the CDR3 is TGTGCCAGCAGCTTAGCGGGACTCCATCAGCCCCAGCATTTT.

This clonotype was recorded many times. Written as DNA, the CDR3 is TGTGCCAGCAGCCTCGGGAGGCAGGCATCCTACGAGCAGTACTTC. This gives the protein CASSLGRQASYEQYF. This chain joins TRBV7-9 and TRBJ2-7; TRBD2 matches 7 bases. Germline CDR1 is SEHNR and CDR2 is FQNEAQ (reference sequence). This CDR3 region has 15 residues. The V and J ends lost 5 bases and 1 base, in that order; junction bases with no gene match: 8.

Many counts were recorded for this clonotype. Here the CDR3 omits its conserved ending phenylalanine or tryptophan, so a read error is the likely source. The limits of the CDR3 on the DNA are not certain, so only TCRdb's listed CDR3 is given. J is TRBJ1-1 and V is TRBV12-3 or TRBV12-4; TRBD1 was called by the table and not checked on the DNA. Including both end residues, the CDR3 is 8 amino acids long. The CDR3 sequence is CASNPGQI.